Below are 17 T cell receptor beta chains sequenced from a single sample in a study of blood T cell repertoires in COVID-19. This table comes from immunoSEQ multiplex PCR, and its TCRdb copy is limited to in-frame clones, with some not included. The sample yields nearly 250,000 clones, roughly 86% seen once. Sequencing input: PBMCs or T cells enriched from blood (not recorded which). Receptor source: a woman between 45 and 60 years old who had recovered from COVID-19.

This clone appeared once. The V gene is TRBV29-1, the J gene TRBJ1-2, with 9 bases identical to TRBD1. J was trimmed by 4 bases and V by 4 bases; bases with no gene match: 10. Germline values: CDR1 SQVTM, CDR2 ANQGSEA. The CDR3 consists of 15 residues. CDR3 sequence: CSVVLGTGITYGYTF. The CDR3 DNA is TGCAGCGTTGTCTTGGGGACAGGGATTACCTATGGCTACACCTTC.

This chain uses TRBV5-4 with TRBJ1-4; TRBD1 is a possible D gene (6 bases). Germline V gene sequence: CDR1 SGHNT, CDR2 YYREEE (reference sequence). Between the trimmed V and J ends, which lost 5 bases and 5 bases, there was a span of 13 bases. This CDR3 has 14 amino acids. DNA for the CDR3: TGTGCCAGCAGTAAGGGACAAAGCAATGAAAAACTGTTTTTT. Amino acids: CASSKGQSNEKLFF.

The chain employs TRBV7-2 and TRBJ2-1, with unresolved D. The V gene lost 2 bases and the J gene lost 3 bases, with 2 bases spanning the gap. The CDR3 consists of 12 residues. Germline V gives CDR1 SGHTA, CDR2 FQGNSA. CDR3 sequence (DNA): TGTGCCAGCAGCTTATACTACAATGAGCAGTTCTTC. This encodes CASSLYYNEQFF.

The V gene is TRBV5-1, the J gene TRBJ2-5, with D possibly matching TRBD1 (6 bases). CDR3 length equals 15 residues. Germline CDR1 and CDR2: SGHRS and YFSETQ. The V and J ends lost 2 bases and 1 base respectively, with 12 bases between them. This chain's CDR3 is CASSFSTTGQETQYF. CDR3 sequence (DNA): TGCGCCAGCAGCTTCTCGACGACAGGCCAAGAGACCCAGTACTTC.

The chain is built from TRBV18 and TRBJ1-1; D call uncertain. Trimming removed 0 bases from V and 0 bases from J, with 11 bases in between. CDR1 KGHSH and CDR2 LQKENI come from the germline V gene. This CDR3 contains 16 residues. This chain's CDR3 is CASSPPTGQVNTEAFF. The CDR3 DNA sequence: TGTGCCAGCTCACCACCGACCGGCCAGGTGAACACTGAAGCTTTCTTT.

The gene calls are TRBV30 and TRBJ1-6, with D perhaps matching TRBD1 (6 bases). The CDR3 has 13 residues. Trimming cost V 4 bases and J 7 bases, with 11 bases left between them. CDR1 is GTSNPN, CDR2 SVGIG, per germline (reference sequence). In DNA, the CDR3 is TGTGCCTGGAACTACAGGGACAATTCACCCCTCCACTTT. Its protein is CAWNYRDNSPLHF.

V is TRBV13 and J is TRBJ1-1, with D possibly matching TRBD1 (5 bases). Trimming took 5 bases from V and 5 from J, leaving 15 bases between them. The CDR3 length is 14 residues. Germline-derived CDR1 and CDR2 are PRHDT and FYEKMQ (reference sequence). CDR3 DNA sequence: TGTGCCAGCAGCGCAGGCAGGGTATGGACTGAAGCTTTCTTT. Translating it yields CASSAGRVWTEAFF.

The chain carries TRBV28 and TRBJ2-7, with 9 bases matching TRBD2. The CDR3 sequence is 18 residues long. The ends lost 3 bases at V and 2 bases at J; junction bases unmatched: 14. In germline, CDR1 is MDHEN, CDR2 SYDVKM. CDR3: CASSFLGLKREATYEQYF. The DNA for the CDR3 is TGTGCCAGCAGTTTCCTCGGACTGAAGCGGGAGGCAACCTACGAGCAGTACTTC.

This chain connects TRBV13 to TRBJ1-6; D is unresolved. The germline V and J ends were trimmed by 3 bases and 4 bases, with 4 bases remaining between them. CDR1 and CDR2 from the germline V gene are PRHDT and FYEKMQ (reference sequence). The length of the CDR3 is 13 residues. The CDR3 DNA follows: TGTGCCAGCAGCTTCGGGTATAATTCACCCCTCCACTTT. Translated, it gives CASSFGYNSPLHF.

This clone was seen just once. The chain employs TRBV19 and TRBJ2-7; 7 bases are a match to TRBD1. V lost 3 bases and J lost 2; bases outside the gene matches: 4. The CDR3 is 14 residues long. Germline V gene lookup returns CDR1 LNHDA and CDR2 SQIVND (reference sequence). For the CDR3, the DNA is TGTGCCAGTAGTATGGGCCAGGGGGCCTACGAGCAGTACTTC. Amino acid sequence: CASSMGQGAYEQYF.

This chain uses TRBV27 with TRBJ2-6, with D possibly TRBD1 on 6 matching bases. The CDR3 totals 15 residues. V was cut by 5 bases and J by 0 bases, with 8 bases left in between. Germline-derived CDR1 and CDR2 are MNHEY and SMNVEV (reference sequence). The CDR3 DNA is TGTGCCAGCAGTACACAGGGCTCTGGGGCCAACGTCCTGACTTTC. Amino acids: CASSTQGSGANVLTF.

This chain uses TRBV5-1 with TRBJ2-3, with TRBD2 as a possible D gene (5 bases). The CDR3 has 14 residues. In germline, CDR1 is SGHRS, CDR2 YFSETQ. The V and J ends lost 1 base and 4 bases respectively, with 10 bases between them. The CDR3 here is CASSLTVEADTQYF. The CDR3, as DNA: TGCGCCAGCAGCTTGACAGTGGAGGCAGATACGCAGTATTTT.

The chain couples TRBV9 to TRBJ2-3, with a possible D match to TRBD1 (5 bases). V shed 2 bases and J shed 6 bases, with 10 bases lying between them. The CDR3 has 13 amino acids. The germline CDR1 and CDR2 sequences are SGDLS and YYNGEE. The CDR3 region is CASSVRQTDTQYF. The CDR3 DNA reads TGTGCCAGCAGCGTCCGACAGACCGATACGCAGTATTTT. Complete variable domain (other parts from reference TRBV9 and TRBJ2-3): DSGVTQTPKHLITATGQRVTLRCSPRSGDLSVYWYQQSLDQGLQFLIQYYNGEERAKGNILERFSAQQFPDLHSELNLSSLELGDSALYFCASSVRQTDTQYFGPGTRLTVL.

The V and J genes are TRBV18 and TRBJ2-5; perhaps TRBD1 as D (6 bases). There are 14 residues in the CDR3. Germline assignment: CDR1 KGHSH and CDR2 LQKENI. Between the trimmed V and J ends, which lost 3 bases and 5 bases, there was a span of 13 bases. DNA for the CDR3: TGTGCCAGCTCACCCCCAGGGGACGGGGAGACCCAGTACTTC. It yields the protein CASSPPGDGETQYF. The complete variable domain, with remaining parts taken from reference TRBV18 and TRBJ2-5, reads NAGVMQNPRHLVRRRGQEARLRCSPMKGHSHVYWYRQLPEEGLKFMVYLQKENIIDESGMPKERFSAEFPKEGPSILRIQQVVRGDSAAYFCASSPPGDGETQYFGPGTRLLVL.

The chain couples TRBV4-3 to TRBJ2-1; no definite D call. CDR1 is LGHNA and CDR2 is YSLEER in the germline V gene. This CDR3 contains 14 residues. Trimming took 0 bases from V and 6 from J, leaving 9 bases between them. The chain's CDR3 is CASSQDLRSNEQFF. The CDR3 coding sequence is TGCGCCAGCAGCCAAGATTTGCGGAGCAATGAGCAGTTCTTC.

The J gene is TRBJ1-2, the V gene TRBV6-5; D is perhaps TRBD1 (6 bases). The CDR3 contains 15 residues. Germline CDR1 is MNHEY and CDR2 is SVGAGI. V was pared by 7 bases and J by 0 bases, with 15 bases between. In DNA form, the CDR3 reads TGTGCCAGCATACGATGGGCAGGGGCTAACTATGGCTACACCTTC. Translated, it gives CASIRWAGANYGYTF.

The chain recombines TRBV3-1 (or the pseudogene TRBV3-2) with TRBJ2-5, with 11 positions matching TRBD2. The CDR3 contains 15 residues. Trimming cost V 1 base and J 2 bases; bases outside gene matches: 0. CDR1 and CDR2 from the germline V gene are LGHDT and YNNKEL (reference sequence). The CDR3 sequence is CASSQVAGGQETQYF. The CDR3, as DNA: TGTGCCAGCAGCCAAGTAGCGGGGGGGCAAGAGACCCAGTACTTC.